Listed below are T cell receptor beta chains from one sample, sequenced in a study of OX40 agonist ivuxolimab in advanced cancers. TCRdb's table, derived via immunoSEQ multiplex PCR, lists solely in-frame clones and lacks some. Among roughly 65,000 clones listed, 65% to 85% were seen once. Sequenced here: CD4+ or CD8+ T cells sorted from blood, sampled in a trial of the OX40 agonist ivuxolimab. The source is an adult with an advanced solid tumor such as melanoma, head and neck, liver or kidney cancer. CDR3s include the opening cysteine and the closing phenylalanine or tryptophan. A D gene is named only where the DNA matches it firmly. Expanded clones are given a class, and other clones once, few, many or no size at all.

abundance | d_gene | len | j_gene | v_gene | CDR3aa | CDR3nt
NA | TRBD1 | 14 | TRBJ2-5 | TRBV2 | CASNNPGTEETQYF | TGTGCCAGCAATAATCCCGGGACAGAAGAGACCCAGTACTTC
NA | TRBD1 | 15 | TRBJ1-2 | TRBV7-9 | CASSLEGARNYGYTF | TGTGCCAGCAGCTTGGAGGGGGCGCGAAACTATGGCTACACCTTC
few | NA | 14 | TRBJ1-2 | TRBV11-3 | CASSLNRPYGGYTF | TGTGCCAGCAGCTTAAACAGACCCTACGGTGGCTACACCTTC
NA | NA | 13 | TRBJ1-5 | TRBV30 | CAWSVSRDQPQHF | TGTGCCTGGAGTGTTAGCAGGGATCAGCCCCAGCATTTT
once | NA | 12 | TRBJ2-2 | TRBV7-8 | CASSPISGELFF | TGTGCCAGCAGCCCGATATCCGGGGAGCTGTTTTTT
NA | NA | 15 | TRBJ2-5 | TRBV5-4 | CASSLRGPASETQYF | TGTGCCAGCAGCTTAAGGGGACCCGCTTCAGAGACCCAGTACTTC
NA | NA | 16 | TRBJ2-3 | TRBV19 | CASSIVRAPSTDTQYF | TGTGCCAGTAGTATCGTCAGGGCACCTAGCACAGATACGCAGTATTTT
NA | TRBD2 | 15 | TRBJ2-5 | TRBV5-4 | CASSLLGEGQETQYF | TGTGCCAGCAGCTTGTTAGGGGAGGGGCAAGAGACCCAGTACTTC
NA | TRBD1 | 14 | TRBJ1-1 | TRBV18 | CASSGQGSNTEAFF | TGTGCCAGCTCAGGACAGGGGTCGAACACTGAAGCTTTCTTT
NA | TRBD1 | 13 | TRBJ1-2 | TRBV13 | CASSLGGAYGYTF | TGTGCCAGCAGCCTAGGGGGCGCGTACGGCTACACCTTC
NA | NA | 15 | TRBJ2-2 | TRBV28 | CASSLGSSNTGELFF | TGTGCCAGCAGTTTAGGCAGCTCTAACACCGGGGAGCTGTTTTTT
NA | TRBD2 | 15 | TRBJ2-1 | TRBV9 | CASSITSGGYNEQFF | TGTGCCAGCAGCATTACTAGCGGGGGCTACAATGAGCAGTTCTTC
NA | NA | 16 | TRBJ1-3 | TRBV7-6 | CASSPQMTGSGNTIYF | TGTGCCAGCAGCCCCCAAATGACAGGCTCTGGAAACACCATATATTTT
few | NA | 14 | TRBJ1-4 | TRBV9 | CASSPRGTNEKLFF | TGTGCCAGCAGCCCTAGGGGAACTAATGAAAAACTGTTTTTT
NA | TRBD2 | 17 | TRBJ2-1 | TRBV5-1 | CASSSGPSGGAYNEQFF | TGCGCCAGCAGCTCGGGCCCTAGCGGGGGCGCCTACAATGAGCAGTTCTTC
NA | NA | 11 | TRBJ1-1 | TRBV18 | CASSLDTEAFF | TGTGCCAGCTCCCTAGACACTGAAGCTTTCTTT
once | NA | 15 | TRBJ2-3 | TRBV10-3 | CAISVVFGGADTQYF | TGTGCCATCAGTGTGGTATTTGGCGGTGCAGATACGCAGTATTTT